This T cell receptor beta chain was sequenced during a study of CXCR3-negative and CXCR3-positive naive CD8 T cells. Regarding the study as a whole: From TRB CDR3 properties, TCR strength was inferred; surface CD5 did not differ between naive subsets. Memory CD8+ T cell repertoires were far less diverse than both naive subsets.

5' RACE with UMI labels generated the TRB cDNA libraries. Reprocessing the 5' RACE reads, TCRdb reports a single entry for every CDR3 protein and omits DNA. The table gives roughly 100,000 distinct CDR3 sequences; the top ten clones make up 0.85% to 1.4% of it. Naive CD8+ T cells showed a CD45RO-CCR7+CD27+CD95- phenotype. As regards this clonotype: Its specificity is unknown.

The CDR3 totals 17 residues. Sequenced material: naive CXCR3- CD8+ T cells from blood. Subset of the sample: CD45RO-CCR7+CD27+CD95- naive CD8+ T cells lacking CXCR3 (TNR3-). The rearrangement links TRBV12-2 to TRBJ1-6; TCRdb's D gene call, TRBD1, goes unchecked for lack of DNA. TRBV12-2 is reported as a pseudogene. This clonotype was sampled from a human donor in good health. Some clones in this sample may be carry-over from other donors' samples. CDR3 amino acids: CASRPTSTGTVNSPLHF.